The clone carrying this T cell receptor (beta chain) was seen repeatedly, ten times or more. The germline V gene has CDR1 SGHRS and CDR2 YFSETQ. This CDR3 is built from 12 residues. V lost 1 base and J lost 1, with 2 bases in between. The data belong to a study of T cells in Graves' hyperthyroidism and ophthalmopathy. TCR beta CDR3 regions were amplified from RNA. With the HTBI primer set, the TCR CDR3 went through a first round of RT-PCR. TCRdb ran MiXCR on the multiplex PCR reads and lists one entry per CDR3 protein. Of roughly 520,000 distinct CDR3 sequences in the sample, 24% were seen once. The origin of this receptor is a woman aged 30 to 39 with Graves' ophthalmopathy. The sample comprised blood. The chain uses TRBV5-1 and TRBJ1-1; no firm D call. For the CDR3, the DNA is TGCGCCAGCAGCTTGAAGAACACTGAAGCTTTCTTT. Its translation is CASSLKNTEAFF.